This TCR beta chain was observed in a study of regulatory T cells in long-lasting Graves disease. Per germline, CDR1 MDHEN and CDR2 SYDVKM. CDR3 length: 13 amino acids. V dropped 8 bases and J dropped 0 bases, with 10 bases sitting between them. Libraries of TCR beta came from iRepertoire HTBI primers plus Arm-PCR of CDR3 regions. TCRdb itself ran the multiplex PCR reads through MiXCR, one entry per CDR3 protein. The repertoire holds some 410,000 distinct CDR3 sequences, with about 17% as singletons. Described time point: newly diagnosed GD, antithyroid drugs for less than 3 months. Preparation of the TCR library used RNA extracted from PBMCs. This clonotype appeared many times. This sample was also put to use in a study of T cells in Graves' hyperthyroidism and ophthalmopathy. Per that study: Uncontrolled infection, other autoimmune disease, pregnancy and lactation each barred patients from inclusion. Also found in blood were most expanded thyroid clonotypes above 0.001.

Sample: peripheral blood mononuclear cells (PBMCs), taken at new diagnosis, from a patient treated with antithyroid drugs. The TCR comes from a woman in her twenties or thirties with Graves disease. This chain links TRBV28 with TRBJ1-1; D is unresolved. In nucleotides, the CDR3 is TGTGCCAGCGTTAGGACTGTGAACACTGAAGCTTTCTTT. The encoded protein is CASVRTVNTEAFF.